A selection of T cell receptor beta chains follows, all from one sample in a study of cytomegalovirus exposure and HLA in healthy donors. Only in-frame clones appear in the TCRdb table, and some are missing; sequencing was by immunoSEQ multiplex PCR. The data hold 110,000 to 150,000 clones, with about 72% observed a single time. Sequenced sample: PBMCs. Receptors originate from a man aged 55 to 70 in good health and CMV-seronegative. The CDR3 runs from the conserved cysteine through the conserved F or W. Each record gives: J gene, D gene, V gene, clone size, CDR3 protein, CDR3 DNA. D genes are given only for firm matches. Size values are once, few and many counts, or a class for expanded clones, and some rows have none.

>TRBJ2-7|TRBD2|TRBV5-1|NA
CASSLNGGEEDYEQYF
TGCGCCAGCAGCTTGAATGGGGGGGAGGAGGACTACGAGCAGTACTTC
>TRBJ1-1|NA|TRBV18|few
CASSLSGRDTEAFF
TGTGCCAGCTCACTCTCAGGGAGGGACACTGAAGCTTTCTTT
>TRBJ2-7|TRBD1|TRBV28|NA
CASSFPGTGEHEQYF
TGTGCCAGCAGTTTCCCCGGGACAGGGGAACACGAGCAGTACTTC
>TRBJ2-7|TRBD1|TRBV5-5|NA
CASSFWDRAYEQYF
TGTGCCAGCAGCTTCTGGGACAGGGCCTACGAGCAGTACTTC
>TRBJ2-3|TRBD2|TRBV5-1|once
CASSPGAGGGTDTQYF
TGCGCCAGCAGCCCTGGGGCGGGAGGAGGCACAGATACGCAGTATTTT
>TRBJ1-5|NA|TRBV28|NA
CASTGRRGGVAGQPQHF
TGTGCCAGCACCGGGAGACGTGGTGGGGTTGCTGGTCAGCCCCAGCATTTT
>TRBJ2-1|TRBD1|TRBV6-1|NA
CASTTRQGMRNEQFF
TGTGCCAGCACTACCAGACAGGGGATGAGGAATGAGCAGTTCTTC
>TRBJ2-1|NA|TRBV28|NA
CASSYVRIVYEQFF
TGTGCCAGCAGTTATGTGAGAATAGTTTATGAGCAGTTCTTC
>TRBJ2-5|NA|TRBV6-6|NA
CASSYSRGETQYF
TGTGCCAGCAGTTACTCGAGAGGTGAGACCCAGTACTTC
>TRBJ2-4|NA|TRBV5-1|NA
CASSSATENIQYF
TGCGCCAGCAGCTCCGCTACTGAAAACATTCAGTACTTC
>TRBJ2-3|TRBD2|TRBV5-1|NA
CASSLFTAGDGGDTQYF
TGCGCCAGCAGCTTGTTTACAGCGGGAGATGGAGGAGATACGCAGTATTTT
>TRBJ2-1|TRBD1|TRBV5-1|NA
CASSLTGDNEQFF
TGCGCCAGCAGCTTGACAGGGGACAATGAGCAGTTCTTC
>TRBJ2-7|TRBD1|TRBV28|NA
CASRGQGTDEQYF
TGTGCCAGCAGGGGACAGGGGACGGACGAGCAGTACTTC
>TRBJ2-3|NA|TRBV29-1|NA
CSVYTGATQYF
TGCAGCGTTTACACTGGGGCTACGCAGTATTTT
>TRBJ1-5|TRBD1|TRBV2|NA
CASRGSRGPHPPQHF
TGTGCCAGCAGAGGGAGCAGGGGGCCCCACCCGCCCCAGCATTTT
>TRBJ1-5|NA|TRBV6-6|NA
CASSFGAGSPDQPQHF
TGTGCCAGCAGCTTTGGTGCCGGGTCCCCAGATCAGCCCCAGCATTTT
>TRBJ1-2|NA|TRBV20-1|NA
CRTNDGYTF
TGCAGAACTAACGATGGCTACACCTTC
>TRBJ1-4|TRBD1|TRBV30|once
CAWSVGQINEKLFF
TGTGCCTGGAGTGTGGGACAGATAAATGAAAAACTGTTTTTT
>TRBJ2-1|TRBD1|TRBV5-5|NA
CASSSQGQRFNEQFF
TGTGCCAGCAGCTCTCAGGGACAGAGATTTAATGAGCAGTTCTTC
>TRBJ1-1|NA|TRBV4-1|NA
CASSRVRGSTEAFF
TGCGCCAGCAGCCGAGTTCGAGGGAGCACTGAAGCTTTCTTT
>TRBJ2-1|NA|TRBV5-6|NA
CASSKRTDRHIDEQFF
TGTGCCAGCAGCAAAAGGACAGATCGGCACATAGATGAGCAGTTCTTC
>TRBJ2-5|TRBD2|TRBV6-5|NA
CASRGSGSETQYF
TGTGCCAGCAGGGGGAGCGGGAGTGAGACCCAGTACTTC
>TRBJ2-1|TRBD2|TRBV2|NA
CASSVLAGNNEQFF
TGTGCCAGCAGTGTGTTAGCGGGGAACAATGAGCAGTTCTTC
>TRBJ1-2|TRBD1|TRBV19|few
CASSDYPGQGVAGYGYTF
TGTGCCAGTAGTGACTATCCTGGACAGGGGGTCGCTGGGTATGGCTACACCTTC
>TRBJ1-2|NA|TRBV6-1|few
CASSENDRAGVYGYTF
TGTGCCAGCAGTGAAAACGACAGAGCGGGGGTCTATGGCTACACCTTC
>TRBJ1-4|TRBD1|TRBV7-9|once
CASSIGQGQEKLFF
TGTGCCAGCAGCATAGGACAGGGCCAGGAAAAACTGTTTTTT
>TRBJ2-3|NA|TRBV6-4|few
CASSDALFTDTQYF
TGTGCCAGCAGTGATGCACTATTCACAGATACGCAGTATTTT
>TRBJ2-1|NA|TRBV15|NA
CATSRDRGGNEQFF
TGTGCCACCAGCAGAGATAGGGGGGGTAATGAGCAGTTCTTC
>TRBJ2-1|TRBD2|TRBV15|NA
CATRLGPAGVSYNEQFF
TGTGCCACCCGCCTGGGGCCCGCGGGAGTGTCCTACAATGAGCAGTTCTTC
>TRBJ2-1|NA|TRBV7-2|NA
CASSFTVGSYNEQFF
TGTGCCAGCAGCTTTACAGTGGGCTCCTACAATGAGCAGTTCTTC
>TRBJ2-7|TRBD2|TRBV6-5|NA
CASSYAGDEQYF
TGTGCCAGCAGTTACGCGGGGGACGAGCAGTACTTC
>TRBJ1-5|NA|TRBV7-9|NA
CASSLGAGVGNQPQHF
TGTGCCAGCAGCTTAGGGGCAGGGGTTGGCAATCAGCCCCAGCATTTT
>TRBJ2-7|TRBD2|TRBV6-5|NA
CASSPPGGSYEQYF
TGTGCCAGCAGTCCTCCGGGAGGGTCCTACGAGCAGTACTTC
>TRBJ1-1|NA|TRBV4-1|NA
CASSQDQLQLNTEAFF
TGCGCCAGCAGCCAAGACCAATTACAGCTGAACACTGAAGCTTTCTTT
>TRBJ2-7|TRBD1|TRBV7-2|NA
CASSSAGTGMYEQYF
TGTGCCAGCAGCTCAGCCGGGACAGGGATGTACGAGCAGTACTTC
>TRBJ1-5|NA|TRBV21-1|NA
CASMRGLSNQPQHF
TGTGCCAGCATGCGGGGACTGAGCAATCAGCCCCAGCATTTT
>TRBJ2-7|NA|TRBV6-1|NA
CASSERSGPTLGEQYF
TGTGCCAGCAGTGAAAGGAGCGGGCCCACCCTGGGCGAGCAGTACTTC
>TRBJ2-7|TRBD1|TRBV4-3|once
CASSQDWTGRSYEQYF
TGCGCCAGCAGCCAAGATTGGACAGGGAGATCCTACGAGCAGTACTTC
>TRBJ1-5|NA|TRBV14|NA
CASSQGTGRGTLDFYQPQHF
TGTGCCAGCAGCCAAGGGACGGGCAGGGGCACGTTGGACTTCTACCAGCCCCAGCATTTT
>TRBJ1-1|NA|TRBV28|NA
CASRGGGLGNTEAFF
TGTGCCAGCCGGGGTGGAGGGCTGGGGAACACTGAAGCTTTCTTT
>TRBJ1-6|TRBD1|TRBV30|NA
CAWSAGTGTRNSPLHF
TGTGCCTGGAGCGCCGGGACAGGGACACGCAATTCACCCCTCCACTTT
>TRBJ2-7|NA|TRBV4-2|few
CASSQGPGFSYEQYF
TGTGCCAGCAGCCAAGGTCCCGGTTTCTCCTACGAGCAGTACTTC
>TRBJ2-1|TRBD2|TRBV27|NA
CASSLLTSGRVNEQFF
TGTGCCAGCAGTTTACTGACTAGCGGGAGGGTGAATGAGCAGTTCTTC
>TRBJ2-2|NA|TRBV6-1|NA
CASSEVRGGTGELFF
TGTGCCAGCAGTGAAGTTAGGGGGGGCACCGGGGAGCTGTTTTTT
>TRBJ2-7|TRBD2|TRBV9|NA
CASSVEGTSGLYEQYF
TGTGCCAGCAGCGTAGAAGGGACTAGCGGGCTATACGAGCAGTACTTC
>TRBJ2-3|TRBD2|TRBV7-2|once
CASSRRLAGVRDTQYF
TGTGCCAGCAGCAGGAGACTAGCGGGAGTGCGAGATACGCAGTATTTT
>TRBJ1-6|NA|TRBV19|NA
CASSPLTGRGFYNSPLHF
TGTGCCAGTAGCCCACTAACTGGCCGAGGTTTCTATAATTCACCCCTCCACTTT
>TRBJ1-2|TRBD1|TRBV6-5|few
CASSYSKTGGYGYTF
TGTGCCAGCAGTTACTCGAAGACAGGGGGTTATGGCTACACCTTC
>TRBJ2-5|NA|TRBV6-6|NA
CASSLRQAETQYF
TGTGCCAGCAGTCTAAGACAGGCCGAGACCCAGTACTTC
>TRBJ1-1|NA|TRBV6-5|NA
CASSYDGPFYTEAFF
TGTGCCAGCAGTTACGATGGGCCATTTTACACTGAAGCTTTCTTT
>TRBJ2-1|TRBD2|TRBV29-1|few
CSVRGGSSGRRGSYNEQFF
TGCAGCGTGAGGGGCGGAAGTAGCGGGAGAAGGGGCTCCTACAATGAGCAGTTCTTC